A single sample is the source of the 15 T cell receptor beta chains below, sequenced in a study of cytomegalovirus exposure and HLA in healthy donors (dated by TCRdb to about 2017). Libraries were made using the immunoSEQ multiplex PCR assay. Sourced from immuneACCESS, this table was stored by TCRdb with only in-frame sequences that have V and J called. A share of the clones is absent; for the studies checked, an unresolved V gene accounts for under half, and the remainder has no known explanation. This sample is represented by about 98,000 clones; around nine tenths of them were singletons. Around 3.9% of the sample comes from the top ten. Specimen: PBMCs. The receptors were sampled from a woman between 25 and 40 years old in good health and CMV-seronegative.

This rearrangement joins TRBV28 to TRBJ2-5; 9 bases line up with TRBD2. This CDR3 spans 16 amino acids. J gave up 5 bases and V 3 bases, and 10 bases lay outside the gene matches. Germline lookup yields CDR1 MDHEN and CDR2 SYDVKM. In DNA form, the CDR3 reads TGTGCCAGCAGTTTGAGAGCGGGAGGACCCCAGGAGACCCAGTACTTC. It specifies CASSLRAGGPQETQYF. Based on the CDR3 plus reference TRBV28 and TRBJ2-5, the full variable domain is DVKVTQSSRYLVKRTGEKVFLECVQDMDHENMFWYRQDPGLGLRLIYFSYDVKMKEKGDIPEGYSVSREKKERFSLILESASTNQTSMYLCASSLRAGGPQETQYFGPGTRLLVL.

CDR3 sequence: CSVGGGANQPQHF. The DNA of the CDR3 is TGCAGCGTTGGCGGGGGTGCGAATCAGCCCCAGCATTTT. The chain is built from TRBV29-1 and TRBJ1-5; D is possibly TRBD1 (5 bases). This CDR3 region has 13 residues. Germline V CDR1 and CDR2: SQVTM, ANQGSEA. V shed 4 bases and J shed 4 bases, with 11 bases lying between them.

The genes are TRBV2 and TRBJ1-2; no definite D call. The germline CDR1 and CDR2 sequences are SNHLY and FYNNEI. The V gene lost 3 bases and the J gene lost 9 bases, with 11 bases spanning the gap. This CDR3 is 12 amino acids long. This CDR3 reads CASSELSGSYTF. CDR3 sequence (DNA): TGTGCCAGCAGTGAGTTATCCGGGAGCTACACCTTC.

This sequence joins TRBV27 and TRBJ2-7, with 7 bases lining up with TRBD2. This CDR3 has 13 amino acids. Per germline, CDR1 MNHEY and CDR2 SMNVEV (reference sequence). Unmatched junction bases numbered 0, after V lost 4 bases and J lost 0 bases. The CDR3 loop is CASSWGGSYEQYF. The CDR3 nucleotides read TGTGCCAGCAGTTGGGGGGGCTCCTACGAGCAGTACTTC.

J is TRBJ1-4 and V is TRBV15; TRBD1 matches at 11 bases. The CDR3 totals 13 residues. In germline, CDR1 is LNHNV, CDR2 YYDKDF (reference sequence). V lost 5 bases to trimming and J lost 10 bases; unmatched junction nucleotides: 3. CDR3 coding DNA: TGTGCCACCAGCGGGACAGGGGGAGTAAAACTGTTTTTT. Amino acids: CATSGTGGVKLFF.

The chain joins TRBV7-2 to TRBJ1-6; 11 bases fit TRBD1. The CDR3 has 17 amino acids. Looked up from germline, CDR1 is SGHTA and CDR2 is FQGNSA. The V gene end was trimmed by 7 bases and the J gene end by 9 bases; junction bases not matched to a gene: 14. This chain's CDR3 is CASTHLGRGTGGSPLHF. The CDR3 region has the DNA TGTGCCAGCACCCACCTAGGACGAGGGACAGGGGGTTCACCCCTCCACTTT.

This sequence joins TRBV27 and TRBJ2-5; TRBD1 aligns across 7 bases. This CDR3 spans 15 amino acids. Germline trimming cut 3 bases from V and 5 bases from J; bases unmatched to any gene: 9. Germline values: CDR1 MNHEY, CDR2 SMNVEV (reference sequence). The CDR3 loop reads CASSFVDRASETQYF. CDR3 nucleotide sequence: TGTGCCAGCAGTTTTGTTGACAGGGCGTCTGAGACCCAGTACTTC.

The chain employs TRBV6-5 and TRBJ2-7, with 7 bases matching TRBD2. J was trimmed by 6 bases and V by 2 bases; bases with no gene match: 7. The CDR3 runs to 14 residues. The germline V gene has CDR1 MNHEY and CDR2 SVGAGI. The DNA for the CDR3 is TGTGCCAGCAGTTACATGGGACTACCTAGCGAGCAGTACTTC. This sequence encodes CASSYMGLPSEQYF.

This clone showed up just once. The gene calls are TRBV6-5 and TRBJ1-6; possibly TRBD1 for D (6 bases). Trimming cost V 0 bases and J 10 bases, with 13 bases left between them. The germline V gene has CDR1 MNHEY and CDR2 SVGAGI. This CDR3 is 15 amino acids long. Written as DNA, the CDR3 is TGTGCCAGCAGTTACTCCAGGGGTAGAGAATCACCCCTCCACTTT. It codes for CASSYSRGRESPLHF.

The genes are TRBV6-1 and TRBJ2-5; TRBD2 aligns across 7 bases. Germline lookup yields CDR1 MNHNS and CDR2 SASEGT. The CDR3 is 15 amino acids. V lost 8 bases to trimming and J lost 3 bases; unmatched junction nucleotides: 12. The CDR3: CASHDWGGAEETQYF. DNA of the CDR3: TGTGCCAGCCACGACTGGGGGGGAGCGGAAGAGACCCAGTACTTC.

The chain combines TRBV6-5 with TRBJ2-1; TRBD2 might be the D (6 bases). Trimming took off 10 bases at V and 0 bases at J, with 13 bases between the two ends. There are 14 residues in the CDR3. Per the germline V gene, CDR1 is MNHEY and CDR2 is SVGAGI. The CDR3 protein is CATSDGSSYNEQFF. The CDR3 coding sequence is TGTGCCACTTCGGACGGGAGCTCCTACAATGAGCAGTTCTTC.

The genes are TRBV4-1 and TRBJ2-3; TRBD2 matches at 8 bases. The CDR3 is 14 amino acids. Germline CDR1 reads MGHRA; CDR2 reads YSYEKL. V was clipped by 3 bases and J by 9 bases; unmatched bases: 8. DNA for the CDR3: TGCGCCAGCAGCCATTGGAAAAGCGGGGGCACGCAGTATTTT. Residues: CASSHWKSGGTQYF.

The chain carries TRBV19 and TRBJ1-1; weak D call: TRBD1 (6 bases). Trimming took off 8 bases at V and 2 bases at J, with 12 bases between the two ends. The CDR3 contains 13 residues. Germline V CDR1 and CDR2: LNHDA, SQIVND (reference sequence). CDR3 in amino acids: CASGLGGNTEAFF. The CDR3 bases are TGTGCCAGTGGGCTTGGGGGCAACACTGAAGCTTTCTTT.

The chain couples TRBV2 to TRBJ1-4; no clear D. The CDR3 is 14 residues long. V shed 4 bases and J shed 2 bases, with 8 bases lying between them. Germline V gene data show CDR1 as SNHLY and CDR2 as FYNNEI. The CDR3 sequence: CASSARSTNEKLFF. The CDR3 region has the DNA TGTGCCAGCAGTGCCCGGTCGACTAATGAAAAACTGTTTTTT.

The chain recombines TRBV28 with TRBJ2-3; D might be TRBD2 (5 bases). The CDR3 sequence is 14 residues long. Per germline, CDR1 MDHEN and CDR2 SYDVKM. The V and J ends lost 4 bases and 2 bases respectively, with 10 bases between them. CDR3 residues: CASSSREHTDTQYF. CDR3 DNA sequence: TGTGCCAGCAGTTCCCGGGAACACACAGATACGCAGTATTTT.